The 28 T cell receptor beta chains given below trace back to one sample, sequenced in a study of blood T cell repertoires in COVID-19. This table comes from immunoSEQ multiplex PCR, and its TCRdb copy is limited to in-frame clones, with some not included. The sample has some 140,000 clones; about 73% are singletons. What was sequenced was peripheral blood. These receptors were collected from a man aged 80 or over with acute or convalescent COVID-19.

V is TRBV6-1 and J is TRBJ2-7; possibly TRBD1 for D (6 bases). V gave up 4 bases and J gave up 6 bases, with 22 bases separating them. The germline V gene has CDR1 MNHNS and CDR2 SASEGT. This CDR3 is built from 16 residues. The CDR3 is CASSAATRTGISEQYF. In nucleotides, the CDR3 is TGTGCCAGCAGTGCCGCAACCAGAACAGGGATTAGCGAGCAGTACTTC.

The chain uses TRBV29-1 and TRBJ1-5; no definite D call. This CDR3 is built from 15 residues. Germline values: CDR1 SQVTM, CDR2 ANQGSEA. V was trimmed by 6 bases and J by 7 bases, leaving 22 bases between them. The CDR3 nucleotides read TGCAGCGTATCTGGGAGCGTCAGTACGGGACAGCCCCAGCATTTT. This encodes CSVSGSVSTGQPQHF.

CDR3 residues: CASSQVFGGPVDTQYF. DNA of the CDR3: TGCGCCAGCAGCCAGGTCTTCGGGGGGCCGGTGGATACGCAGTATTTT. The V call is TRBV4-3, the J call TRBJ2-3, with a weak D call TRBD2 (7 bases). CDR1 LGHNA and CDR2 YSLEER come from the germline V gene. Trimming left V 3 bases short and J 6 bases short, with 19 bases between. CDR3 length: 16 residues.

The rearrangement joins TRBV6-5 to TRBJ2-3, with a tentative D call TRBD2 (6 bases). Trimming removed 7 bases from V and 10 bases from J, with 18 bases in between. The CDR3 is 13 amino acids. From germline, CDR1 is MNHEY and CDR2 SVGAGI. The CDR3 is CASTEGLATAQYF. Written as DNA, the CDR3 is TGTGCCAGCACCGAGGGTCTAGCGACGGCGCAGTATTTT.

V usage is TRBV7-9 and J usage is TRBJ2-3, with a weak D call TRBD2 (6 bases). The CDR3 extends over 15 amino acids. Germline assignment: CDR1 SEHNR and CDR2 FQNEAQ (reference sequence). V was cut by 1 base and J by 4 bases, with 12 bases left in between. CDR3 DNA: TGTGCCAGCAGCTTAGAACTAGCTGGAGCAGATACGCAGTATTTT. Its protein is CASSLELAGADTQYF.

This chain connects TRBV7-2 to TRBJ1-1; no clear D. The V gene's germline CDR1 is SGHTA and CDR2 FQGNSA. This CDR3 has 15 amino acids. V was shortened by 1 base and J by 1 base, with 10 bases between the two germline ends. CDR3 DNA sequence: TGTGCCAGCAGCTTAGGGGTTGCGGGGAACACTGAAGCTTTCTTT. As protein: CASSLGVAGNTEAFF.

The CDR3 protein is CASSQDRARYGYTF. The DNA of the CDR3 is TGTGCCAGCAGCCAAGACAGGGCTAGGTATGGCTACACCTTC. This chain links TRBV3-1 (or the pseudogene TRBV3-2) with TRBJ1-2; the D gene is possibly TRBD1 (5 bases). V shed 0 bases and J shed 5 bases, with 10 bases lying between them. CDR1 LGHDT and CDR2 YNNKEL come from the germline V gene (reference sequence). CDR3 size: 14 residues.

About this clone itself: One end of the junction is discordant with germline, which a read error may explain. CDR3 bases: TGCGCCAGCAGCTTGAGCGGGGTTCCCTCCAATAAGCAGTTCTTC. It codes for CASSLSGVPSNKQFF. V gene TRBV5-1 combines with J gene TRBJ2-1; TRBD2 matches at 7 bases. Germline CDR1 and CDR2: SGHRS and YFSETQ. The CDR3 length is 15 residues. Using reference TRBV5-1 and TRBJ2-1 for the parts outside the CDR3, the full variable domain is KAGVTQTPRYLIKTRGQQVTLSCSPISGHRSVSWYQQTPGQGLQFLFEYFSETQRNKGNFPGRFSGRQFSNSRSEMNVSTLELGDSALYLCASSLSGVPSNKQFFGPGTRLTVL.

V and J are TRBV4-3 and TRBJ1-1, with a weak D call TRBD1 (5 bases). The CDR3 is 13 amino acids. CDR1 and CDR2 from the germline V gene are LGHNA and YSLEER. V lost 4 bases and J 5 bases, leaving 11 bases between the germline ends. The CDR3 DNA reads TGCGCCAGCAGCCTTGCTAAGGGGACTGAAGCTTTCTTT. Translated, it gives CASSLAKGTEAFF.

V and J are TRBV9 and TRBJ2-6; tentative D call: TRBD1 (6 bases). There are 18 residues in the CDR3. Between the trimmed V and J ends, which lost 0 bases and 2 bases, there was a span of 15 bases. Germline assignment: CDR1 SGDLS and CDR2 YYNGEE. The CDR3: CASSVGDRTVAGANVLTF. CDR3 nucleotide sequence: TGTGCCAGCAGCGTAGGGGATCGGACAGTAGCTGGGGCCAACGTCCTGACTTTC.

The chain recombines TRBV24-1 with TRBJ1-1, with 7 bases matching TRBD1. CDR1 and CDR2 from the germline V gene are KGHDR and SFDVKD. The CDR3 is made up of 16 amino acids. The V segment lost 1 base and the J segment 6 bases; nucleotides outside the gene matches: 10. The DNA for the CDR3 is TGTGCCACCAGTGATTTCCCGGACAGGTCGGGAGCTGAAGCTTTCTTT. It translates to CATSDFPDRSGAEAFF.

The genes are TRBV5-1 and TRBJ2-2, with 9 bases lining up with TRBD1. Germline lookup yields CDR1 SGHRS and CDR2 YFSETQ. This CDR3 comprises 14 residues. Trimming took 2 bases from V and 5 from J; bases not matched to a gene: 1. The CDR3: CASSLQGATGELFF. CDR3 sequence (DNA): TGCGCCAGCAGCTTACAGGGGGCAACCGGGGAGCTGTTTTTT.

V gene TRBV27 combines with J gene TRBJ2-2; 14 bases agree with TRBD2. The CDR3 has 19 amino acids. CDR1 and CDR2 (germline): MNHEY, SMNVEV (reference sequence). The V gene end was trimmed by 4 bases and the J gene end by 5 bases; junction bases not matched to a gene: 12. The CDR3 loop reads CASSSPGTSGGLGTGELFF. The DNA for the CDR3 is TGTGCCAGCAGTTCCCCTGGGACTAGCGGGGGCCTGGGGACCGGGGAGCTGTTTTTT.

This chain connects TRBV7-8 to TRBJ1-2, with D possibly being TRBD1 (5 bases). V was cut by 5 bases and J by 5 bases, with 15 bases left in between. Germline V gene data show CDR1 as SGHVS and CDR2 as FQNEAQ. The CDR3 loop spans 14 amino acids. The CDR3 nucleotides read TGTGCCAGCAGCCTCGGGGGAGGGGAATATGGCTACACCTTC. This encodes CASSLGGGEYGYTF.

This rearrangement joins TRBV6-2 or TRBV6-3 to TRBJ1-6; TRBD1 matches at 10 bases. There are 15 residues in the CDR3. Trimming cost V 2 bases and J 10 bases; bases outside gene matches: 5. Germline assignment: CDR1 MNHEY and CDR2 SVGEGT. The CDR3 bases are TGTGCCAGCAGTTACCCCCCGACAGGGGGCTCACCCCTCCACTTT. Translating it yields CASSYPPTGGSPLHF.

The chain has TRBV4-1 and TRBJ2-6, with D possibly TRBD1 on 6 matching bases. The CDR3 is made up of 19 amino acids. Trimming cost V 4 bases and J 0 bases, with 19 bases left between them. The germline gives CDR1 MGHRA, CDR2 YSYEKL. CDR3 sequence (DNA): TGCGCCAGCAGCCGGGGAACGGACAGTTTACTCTCTGGGGCCAACGTCCTGACTTTC. This translates into CASSRGTDSLLSGANVLTF.

This sequence joins TRBV18 and TRBJ2-2; possibly TRBD1 for D (5 bases). Trimming removed 4 bases at V and 7 bases at J, with 10 bases between. This CDR3 comprises 13 residues. In germline, CDR1 is KGHSH, CDR2 LQKENI. CDR3 protein: CASSLLDNGELFF. In DNA, the CDR3 is TGTGCCAGCTCACTTCTGGACAACGGGGAGCTGTTTTTT.

The rearrangement links TRBV11-3 to TRBJ2-7; TRBD1 aligns across 8 bases. CDR3 length: 15 residues. Germline CDR1 and CDR2: SGHNT and YENEEA. V lost 5 bases, J lost 3 bases, and 9 bases stayed unmatched. The CDR3 loop reads CASSPTTGAGYEQYF. CDR3 in DNA: TGTGCCAGCAGCCCAACGACAGGGGCGGGCTACGAGCAGTACTTC.

The chain is built from TRBV11-3 and TRBJ2-5, with D possibly being TRBD1 (6 bases). Trimming shortened V by 2 bases and J by 4 bases, and 17 bases separated the two germline ends. CDR3 length: 16 amino acids. Germline CDR1 and CDR2: SGHNT and YENEEA. The CDR3 here is CASSLTTQTGRETQYF. The CDR3 region has the DNA TGTGCCAGCAGCTTAACTACCCAGACAGGAAGAGAGACCCAGTACTTC. The whole variable domain, remainder taken from reference TRBV11-3 and TRBJ2-5, is EAGVVQSPRYKIIEKKQPVAFWCNPISGHNTLYWYLQNLGQGPELLIRYENEEAVDDSQLPKDRFSAERLKGVDSTLKIQPAELGDSAVYLCASSLTTQTGRETQYFGPGTRLLVL.

The V gene is TRBV4-2, the J gene TRBJ2-1, with 10 bases aligning to TRBD2. The V gene's germline CDR1 is LGHNA and CDR2 YNFKEQ. V was clipped by 1 base and J by 6 bases; unmatched bases: 9. This CDR3 is built from 17 residues. CDR3 nucleotide sequence: TGTGCCAGCAGCCAAGGAGGAGCGGGGGGGCTGGTCAATGAGCAGTTCTTC. It codes for CASSQGGAGGLVNEQFF.

This clone occurred many times. The CDR3 sequence is CASSPAGRDYGYTF. CDR3 coding DNA: TGTGCCAGCTCACCTGCAGGGAGGGACTATGGCTACACCTTC. The genes are TRBV18 and TRBJ1-2; tentatively, D is TRBD1 (5 bases). The V end lost 3 bases, the J end lost 3 bases, and 11 bases lay between the germline ends. From germline, CDR1 is KGHSH and CDR2 LQKENI. The CDR3 consists of 14 residues.

The chain links TRBV5-1 to TRBJ2-3; the D gene is possibly TRBD2 (6 bases). Germline lookup yields CDR1 SGHRS and CDR2 YFSETQ. This CDR3 contains 15 residues. Trimming took 0 bases from V and 4 from J, leaving 12 bases between them. The CDR3 protein is CASSLVGEASDTQYF. The CDR3 region has the DNA TGCGCCAGCAGCTTGGTGGGGGAGGCATCAGATACGCAGTATTTT.

V usage is TRBV28 and J usage is TRBJ2-7; 8 nucleotides align to TRBD1. CDR1 and CDR2 (germline): MDHEN, SYDVKM. Trimming cost V 6 bases and J 1 base; bases outside gene matches: 2. The CDR3 runs to 13 residues. CDR3 region: CASSRQGSYEQYV. DNA of the CDR3: TGTGCCAGCAGCCGACAGGGGTCCTACGAGCAGTACGTC.

CDR3: CASSRDRGAYEQYF. The CDR3 DNA reads as TGTGCCAGCAGCAGGGACAGAGGCGCCTACGAGCAGTACTTC. The chain uses TRBV5-4 and TRBJ2-7; the match to TRBD1 covers 7 bases. The CDR3 spans 14 residues. Germline CDR1 and CDR2: SGHNT and YYREEE (reference sequence). The V gene end was trimmed by 4 bases and the J gene end by 2 bases; junction bases not matched to a gene: 6.

This chain connects TRBV12-3 or TRBV12-4 to TRBJ1-1; TRBD1 matches 8 bases. Trimming removed 3 bases from V and 11 bases from J; junction bases left unmatched: 5. The CDR3 is 12 residues long. CDR3 nucleotides: TGTGCCAGCAGTTTGACAGGGGTTGTCGCTTTCTTT. Protein product: CASSLTGVVAFF.

A few counts support this clone. The rearrangement joins TRBV6-5 to TRBJ2-7; the match to TRBD2 covers 7 bases. The J segment lost 13 bases and the V segment lost 4 bases, leaving 10 bases of the junction unmatched. The germline V gene encodes CDR1 MNHEY and CDR2 SVGAGI. The CDR3 has 12 amino acids. The CDR3 loop is CASSSGAGRAYF. The CDR3 DNA reads TGTGCCAGCAGTTCGGGAGCGGGGCGAGCCTACTTC.

The chain recombines TRBV11-2 with TRBJ2-4; D is possibly TRBD1 (5 bases). Trimming pared 3 bases from V and 7 bases from J, leaving 10 bases between. Germline CDR1 and CDR2: SGHAT and FQNNGV. The CDR3 runs to 13 residues. CDR3 DNA: TGTGCCAGCAGCTTGACAGAGGTGAACATTCAGTACTTC. Encoded protein: CASSLTEVNIQYF.

The V call is TRBV24-1, the J call TRBJ2-3, with no clear D. With 1 base removed from V and 1 base from J, the gap between germline ends came to 11 bases. The germline CDR1 and CDR2 sequences are KGHDR and SFDVKD. The CDR3 loop spans 16 amino acids. Here the CDR3 reads CATSDLGSLGTDTQYF. CDR3 in DNA: TGTGCCACCAGTGATTTAGGCTCCCTAGGCACAGATACGCAGTATTTT.